These 4 T cell receptor beta chains share one sample of origin, sequenced in a study of T cells of healthy individuals. TCRdb reanalysed the 5' RACE reads using MiXCR and keeps one entry per CDR3 protein. The table has around 79,000 distinct CDR3 sequences, approximately 4.8% seen once. The receptors here all came from a female donor in good health.

At least ten counts were recorded for this clonotype. This chain uses TRBV7-9 with TRBJ2-1; tentatively, D is TRBD1 or TRBD2 (5 bases each). Per the germline V gene, CDR1 is SEHNR and CDR2 is FQNEAQ (reference sequence). The CDR3 totals 13 residues. Trimming left V 5 bases short and J 6 bases short, with 11 bases between. CDR3 in DNA: TGTGCCAGCAGCGGGACCGTCGGCAATGAGCAGTTCTTC. This gives the protein CASSGTVGNEQFF. The complete variable domain, with remaining parts taken from reference TRBV7-9 and TRBJ2-1, reads DTGVSQNPRHKITKRGQNVTFRCDPISEHNRLYWYRQTLGQGPEFLTYFQNEAQLEKSRLLSDRFSAERPKGSFSTLEIQRTEQGDSAMYLCASSGTVGNEQFFGPGTRLTVL.

On this clonotype itself: The junction differs from germline at one of its ends, possibly a read error. The CDR3 loop reads CASRGDRNSGYTF. The CDR3 coding sequence is TGTGCCAGCAGGGGGGACAGGAACTCTGGCTACACCTTC. This chain links TRBV28 with TRBJ1-2, with 8 bases that match TRBD1. This CDR3 contains 13 residues. Germline V gene data show CDR1 as MDHEN and CDR2 as SYDVKM.

This clonotype occurred many times. The chain carries TRBV4-2 and TRBJ2-2, with D uncertain. The ends were cut back, 4 bases at V and 3 bases at J, with 12 bases in the middle. The length of the CDR3 is 15 residues. CDR1 and CDR2 from the germline V gene are LGHNA and YNFKEQ. CDR3 loop: CASSLSEAYTGELFF. The CDR3 bases are TGTGCCAGCAGCCTTTCCGAGGCCTACACCGGGGAGCTGTTTTTT.

This clonotype was observed a few times. V and J are TRBV2 and TRBJ2-2; D unclear. The CDR3 length is 15 residues. V lost 2 bases and J lost 5, with 12 bases in between. From germline, CDR1 is SNHLY and CDR2 FYNNEI. Written as DNA, the CDR3 is TGTGCCAGCAGTGAACTTCTCGGTTTAACCGGGGAGCTGTTTTTT. It translates to CASSELLGLTGELFF.